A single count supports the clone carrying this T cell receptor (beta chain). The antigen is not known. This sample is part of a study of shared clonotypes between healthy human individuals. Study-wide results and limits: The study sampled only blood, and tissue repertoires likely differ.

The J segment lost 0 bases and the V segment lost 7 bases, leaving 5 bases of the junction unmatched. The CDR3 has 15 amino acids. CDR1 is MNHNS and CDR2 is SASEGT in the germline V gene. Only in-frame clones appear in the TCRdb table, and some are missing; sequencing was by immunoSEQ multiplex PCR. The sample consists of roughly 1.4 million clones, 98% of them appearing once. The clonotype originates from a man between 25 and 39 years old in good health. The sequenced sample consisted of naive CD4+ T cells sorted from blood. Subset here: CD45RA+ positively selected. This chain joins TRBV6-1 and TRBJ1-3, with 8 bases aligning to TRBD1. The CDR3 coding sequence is TGTGCCAGCAACAGACAGGGGAACTCTGGAAACACCATATATTTT. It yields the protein CASNRQGNSGNTIYF.